A selection of T cell receptor beta chains follows, all from one sample in a study of T cell responses to AZD1222 COVID-19 vaccine. Sequencing used immunoSEQ multiplex PCR; TCRdb keeps in-frame clones, though not all of them. Of about 160,000 clones listed, 90% to 95% are singletons. This sample comprised peripheral blood, obtained on day 0 of AZD1222 vaccination. The receptors originated from an adult in good health. The CDR3 runs from the conserved cysteine through the conserved F or W. The order of the fields is V gene, D gene, J gene, clone size, CDR3 DNA, CDR3 protein. A D gene is named only where the DNA matches it firmly. Part of the rows lack a size; the others show once, few, many or a class for expanded clones.

TRBV12-3/TRBV12-4	.	TRBJ1-2	.	TGTGCCAGCAGTTTAGAGACAGCCTATGGCTACACCTTC	CASSLETAYGYTF
TRBV19	.	TRBJ2-2	.	TGTGCCAGTAGTACAGGGAACACCGGGGAGCTGTTTTTT	CASSTGNTGELFF
TRBV15	TRBD1	TRBJ1-2	few	TGTGCCACCAGCGACGACAGGGGGCAGGGATATGGCTACACCTTC	CATSDDRGQGYGYTF
TRBV4-1	TRBD1	TRBJ1-2	.	TGCGCCAGCAGCCGCGGGACAGGGGGCTTACTGTATGGCTACACCTTC	CASSRGTGGLLYGYTF
TRBV28	.	TRBJ2-1	.	TGTGCCAGCAGAATAAGCCGGCAGGCTCGTGAGCAGTTCTTC	CASRISRQAREQFF
TRBV7-9	.	TRBJ1-2	.	TGTGCCAGCAGCTTTAAAGCAGGGACCACCTTC	CASSFKAGTTF
TRBV29-1	TRBD1	TRBJ1-2	.	TGCAGCGTTGGACAGGGGGCGGGAGGCTACACCTTC	CSVGQGAGGYTF
TRBV3-1/TRBV3-2	TRBD1	TRBJ1-1	.	TGTGCCAGCAGCCACCAGACAGGGTGGGATGCTTTCTTT	CASSHQTGWDAFF
TRBV7-3	.	TRBJ2-3	.	TGTGCCAGCAGCTGGGTGGGCGGTGCCACAGATACGCAGTATTTT	CASSWVGGATDTQYF
TRBV5-1	.	TRBJ1-5	.	TGCGCCAGCAGTCAACAGGGTCTCAATCAGCCCCAGCATTTT	CASSQQGLNQPQHF
TRBV5-8	.	TRBJ2-3	.	TGTGCCAGCAGCTTCCGGCGGGGTAGCACAGATACGCAGTATTTT	CASSFRRGSTDTQYF
TRBV28	.	TRBJ1-1	.	TGTGCCAGCAGTTCATCGGTGAACACTGAAGCTTTCTTT	CASSSSVNTEAFF
TRBV6-5	.	TRBJ1-5	.	TGTGCCAGCACGAGCAGGGGTGGGAATCAGCCCCAGCATTTT	CASTSRGGNQPQHF
TRBV11-3	TRBD2	TRBJ2-3	.	TGTGCCAGCAGCTTAGCTGGGACTAGCGGGAGCGGCACAGATACGCAGTATTTT	CASSLAGTSGSGTDTQYF
TRBV19	.	TRBJ2-1	.	TGTGCCAGTAGTATCCCACTTAAATTAACCAATGAGCAGTTCTTC	CASSIPLKLTNEQFF
TRBV21-1	.	TRBJ1-1	.	TGTGCCAGCAGCAAAGTTACGATTGGACAGTTGAACACTGAAGCTTTCTTT	CASSKVTIGQLNTEAFF
TRBV12-3/TRBV12-4	.	TRBJ1-4	.	TGTGCCAGCAGTTTAGCGCCCCCAGGGATCACGTTTTTT	CASSLAPPGITFF
TRBV19	TRBD1	TRBJ2-3	once	TGTGCCAGTAGTTTACAGGGGCCGAGCACAGATACGCAGTATTTT	CASSLQGPSTDTQYF
TRBV7-9	.	TRBJ1-2	.	TGTGCCAGCAGCTTAGCCGTAGGAGGTTCAAACTATGGCTACACCTTC	CASSLAVGGSNYGYTF
TRBV6-5	.	TRBJ1-6	.	TGTGCCAGCAGTTACACTTACACAAACTATAATTCACCCCTCCACTTT	CASSYTYTNYNSPLHF
TRBV5-1	TRBD1	TRBJ1-2	.	TGCGCCAGCAGCTTGGCCTTCGACAGGGGGCAGAACTATGGCTACACCTTC	CASSLAFDRGQNYGYTF
TRBV24-1	.	TRBJ2-1	.	TGTGCCACCAGTGATACTCTCAATGAGCAGTTCTTC	CATSDTLNEQFF
TRBV7-9	.	TRBJ2-3	few	TGTGCCAGCCACTTAGCGGGCACAGATACGCAGTATTTT	CASHLAGTDTQYF
TRBV7-2	TRBD1	TRBJ1-1	once	TGTGCCAGCAGCCGACAGGGGATTGAAGCTTTCTTT	CASSRQGIEAFF
TRBV9	.	TRBJ1-2	.	TGTGCCAGCAGCGTAGGAACAGACTATGGCTACACCTTC	CASSVGTDYGYTF
TRBV24-1	TRBD2	TRBJ2-3	.	TGTGCCACCAGTGATTTTGACCTAGCGGGGGTACAAGATACGCAGTATTTT	CATSDFDLAGVQDTQYF
TRBV7-6	.	TRBJ2-1	.	TGTGCCAGCAGCTTAGACCCGTCGGCGGGGGCCTACACCCGGGATGAGCAGTTCTTC	CASSLDPSAGAYTRDEQFF
TRBV7-2	.	TRBJ2-1	.	TGTGCCAGCAGCTTATGGGGAATACAATCCAATGAGCAGTTCTTC	CASSLWGIQSNEQFF
TRBV5-1	TRBD2	TRBJ2-2	.	TGCGCCAGCAGCTTGTGGGGACTAGCGGGAGGTGCGAACACCGGGGAGCTGTTTTTT	CASSLWGLAGGANTGELFF
TRBV7-6	.	TRBJ2-5	.	TGTGCCAGCAGCCGCAGGGTAGGGACCCAGTACTTC	CASSRRVGTQYF